The 17 T cell receptor beta chains below come from one sample, sequenced in a study of CD8 T cells in Susac syndrome (dated by TCRdb to the late 2010s). The library was made by the immunoSEQ multiplex PCR assay. RNA was extracted using the RNeasy kit, and roughly 0.5 to 1 ug of the RNA was reverse transcribed with random hexamers. The public reads were reanalyzed by TCRdb: fastp trimming at Q25, MiXCR alignment, in-frame beta chains only. Rows with a matching CDR3 protein are joined into one entry that keeps the most common DNA and genes. This sample is represented by about 180,000 distinct CDR3 sequences; roughly 95% of them were singletons. Around 0.12% of the sample belongs to the ten largest clones. Sequencing input: CD4+ T cells from PBMCs. These TCRs come from a human donor with Susac syndrome.

The chain has TRBV15 and TRBJ2-1; 8 nucleotides line up with TRBD2. This CDR3 is built from 18 residues. Germline CDR1 and CDR2: LNHNV and YYDKDF (reference sequence). The trim removed 0 bases at V and 3 bases at J, leaving 10 bases unmatched. As DNA, the CDR3 is TGTGCCACCAGCAGAGATTACGGGCAGCGGGAGATCTACAATGAGCAGTTCTTC. Amino acid sequence: CATSRDYGQREIYNEQFF.

The count of this clonotype is one. V usage is TRBV5-1 and J usage is TRBJ2-1; 8 bases are a match to TRBD2. Germline V gene sequence: CDR1 SGHRS, CDR2 YFSETQ. After removal of 0 bases from V and 5 bases from J, the junction contained 4 bases not matched to a gene. CDR3 length: 15 amino acids. Here the CDR3 DNA reads TGCGCCAGCAGCTTGGCGTTAGCGGGACACAATGAGCAGTTCTTC. This translates into CASSLALAGHNEQFF.

The chain recombines TRBV27 with TRBJ2-3, with 9 bases identical to TRBD2. Germline V gives CDR1 MNHEY, CDR2 SMNVEV (reference sequence). The CDR3 covers 17 residues. With 2 bases clipped from V and 2 bases from J, the junction kept 8 bases outside the gene matches. CDR3 DNA: TGTGCCAGCAGTTTAGGGGTACTAGCGGGCTACACAGATACGCAGTATTTT. It is translated as CASSLGVLAGYTDTQYF.

The chain couples TRBV29-1 to TRBJ1-2; D is undetermined. V lost 6 bases and J lost 5, with 10 bases in between. Germline V gives CDR1 SQVTM, CDR2 ANQGSEA. CDR3 length: 11 residues. CDR3 sequence reads: CSVGSVYGYTF. The DNA for the CDR3 is TGCAGCGTCGGGTCTGTTTATGGCTACACCTTC.

The genes are TRBV4-2 and TRBJ2-5; no clear D. The ends were cut back, 1 base at V and 4 bases at J, with 10 bases in the middle. Germline values: CDR1 LGHNA, CDR2 YNFKEQ. The CDR3 sequence is 14 residues long. The CDR3 DNA sequence: TGTGCCAGCAGCCAAGTACGATCCAGAGAGACCCAGTACTTC. It encodes CASSQVRSRETQYF.

The genes are TRBV28 and TRBJ1-5; D gene ambiguous. Trimming left V 7 bases short and J 2 bases short, with 9 bases between. The CDR3 totals 13 residues. Per the germline V gene, CDR1 is MDHEN and CDR2 is SYDVKM. The CDR3 is CASTPPGNQPQHF. CDR3 nucleotide sequence: TGTGCCAGCACGCCCCCAGGCAATCAGCCCCAGCATTTT.

This chain joins TRBV27 and TRBJ1-5, with 7 nucleotides matching TRBD1. The CDR3 runs 14 residues. V lost 5 bases, J lost 3 bases, and 4 bases stayed unmatched. Germline V lookup: CDR1 MNHEY, CDR2 SMNVEV (reference sequence). CDR3: CASSMTGPNQPQHF. The CDR3 coding sequence is TGTGCCAGCAGTATGACAGGGCCCAATCAGCCCCAGCATTTT.

The chain combines TRBV28 with TRBJ2-7; 9 positions agree with TRBD1. J was trimmed by 5 bases and V by 10 bases; bases with no gene match: 12. The CDR3 is made up of 14 amino acids. Germline-derived CDR1 and CDR2 are MDHEN and SYDVKM. The CDR3: CAISPDRGAHEQYF. The CDR3, as DNA: TGTGCCATCTCCCCAGACAGGGGGGCCCACGAGCAGTACTTC. The full variable domain, completed using reference TRBV28 and TRBJ2-7, is DVKVTQSSRYLVKRTGEKVFLECVQDMDHENMFWYRQDPGLGLRLIYFSYDVKMKEKGDIPEGYSVSREKKERFSLILESASTNQTSMYLCAISPDRGAHEQYFGPGTRLTVT.

This CDR3 is CASSYSMSQARETQYF. The CDR3 bases are TGTGCCAGCAGTTACTCGATGAGCCAGGCCAGGGAGACCCAGTACTTC. The chain uses TRBV6-6 and TRBJ2-5; D is undetermined. The CDR3 spans 16 residues. CDR1 and CDR2 (germline): MNHNY, SVGAGI (reference sequence). Trimming pared 0 bases from V and 5 bases from J, leaving 16 bases between.

The chain uses TRBV27 and TRBJ2-4; D gene ambiguous. The CDR3 covers 13 residues. The V end was cut by 3 bases, the J end by 2 bases, with 5 bases between. Germline CDR1 is MNHEY and CDR2 is SMNVEV (reference sequence). This CDR3 is CASSFSTKNIQYF. For the CDR3, the DNA is TGTGCCAGCAGTTTCAGTACCAAAAACATTCAGTACTTC.

This sequence joins TRBV29-1 and TRBJ2-1; TRBD2 matches at 12 bases. CDR1 and CDR2 (germline): SQVTM, ANQGSEA. The ends lost 7 bases at V and 8 bases at J; junction bases unmatched: 3. This CDR3 has 12 residues. CDR3 in amino acids: CSAGLAGHEQFF. In nucleotides, the CDR3 is TGCAGCGCGGGACTAGCGGGTCATGAGCAGTTCTTC.

The chain joins TRBV27 to TRBJ2-7, with D tentatively TRBD1 or TRBD2 (5 bases each). This CDR3 has 14 residues. V lost 1 base, J lost 0 bases, and 7 bases lay in between. Germline values: CDR1 MNHEY, CDR2 SMNVEV (reference sequence). The chain's CDR3 is CASSLWGTSYEQYF. Written as DNA, the CDR3 is TGTGCCAGCAGTTTATGGGGGACCTCCTACGAGCAGTACTTC.

The chain is built from TRBV9 and TRBJ2-3; D may be TRBD1 or TRBD2 (5 bases each). This CDR3 is 15 amino acids long. The germline V and J ends were trimmed by 0 bases and 6 bases, with 14 bases remaining between them. In germline, CDR1 is SGDLS, CDR2 YYNGEE. The CDR3 bases are TGTGCCAGCAGCGTAGCTAGCCAGGGTGGCGATACGCAGTATTTT. Amino acid sequence: CASSVASQGGDTQYF.

The chain employs TRBV27 and TRBJ2-1, with no clear D. The V gene lost 6 bases and the J gene lost 10 bases, with 13 bases spanning the gap. Germline-derived CDR1 and CDR2 are MNHEY and SMNVEV (reference sequence). The CDR3 is 12 residues long. CDR3 nucleotide sequence: TGTGCCAGCAGCCATGGGGAAGGAGAGCAGTTCTTC. Translating gives CASSHGEGEQFF.

This chain uses TRBV30 with TRBJ1-5; D not certain. CDR1 and CDR2 (germline): GTSNPN, SVGIG (reference sequence). Trimming shortened V by 2 bases and J by 5 bases, and 10 bases separated the two germline ends. CDR3 length: 13 residues. This CDR3 reads CAWSKGWDQPQHF. DNA for the CDR3: TGTGCCTGGAGTAAAGGGTGGGATCAGCCCCAGCATTTT.

CDR3 DNA sequence: TGTGCCAGCTCCGGGGGCACATTGTACAATGAGCAGTTCTTC. Its translation is CASSGGTLYNEQFF. This chain uses TRBV12-3 or TRBV12-4 with TRBJ2-1; the D gene could be TRBD1 or TRBD2 (6 bases each). The CDR3 spans 14 residues. The V end lost 8 bases, the J end lost 4 bases, and 15 bases lay between the germline ends.

The V call is TRBV20-1, the J call TRBJ1-2, with no clear D. Trimming removed 4 bases at V and 6 bases at J, with 0 bases between. The CDR3 has 8 residues. Germline CDR1 is DFQATT and CDR2 is SNEGSKA (reference sequence). Written as DNA, the CDR3 is TGCAGTGCTAATGGCTACACCTTC. Protein sequence: CSANGYTF.